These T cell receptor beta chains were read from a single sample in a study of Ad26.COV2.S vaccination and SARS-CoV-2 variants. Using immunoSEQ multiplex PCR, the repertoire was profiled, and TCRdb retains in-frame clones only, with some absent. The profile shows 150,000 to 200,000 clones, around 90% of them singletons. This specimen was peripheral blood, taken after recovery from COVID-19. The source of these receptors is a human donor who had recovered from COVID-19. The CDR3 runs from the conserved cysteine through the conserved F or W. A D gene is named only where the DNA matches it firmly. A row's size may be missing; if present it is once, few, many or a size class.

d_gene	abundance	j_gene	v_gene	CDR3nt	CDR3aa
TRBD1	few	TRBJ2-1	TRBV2	TGTGCCAGCAGTGATACCGGGACAGGGAACAATGAGCAGTTCTTC	CASSDTGTGNNEQFF
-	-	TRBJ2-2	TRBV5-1	TGCGCCAGCAGCTTGGGTGGAGACACCGGGGAGCTGTTTTTT	CASSLGGDTGELFF
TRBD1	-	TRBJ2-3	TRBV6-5	TGTGCCAGCAGTTATCAGGGGGCTACAGATACGCAGTATTTT	CASSYQGATDTQYF
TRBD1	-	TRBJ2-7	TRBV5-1	TGCGCCAGCAGCTGGACCGGGACAGGGTCCTACGAGCAGTACTTC	CASSWTGTGSYEQYF
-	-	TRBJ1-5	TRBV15	TGTGCCACCACCTCCGGGGGGAATAATCAGCCCCAGCATTTT	CATTSGGNNQPQHF
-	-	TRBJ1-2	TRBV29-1	TGCAGCGCGGAGGCAGGGGTACTTGGCTACACCTTC	CSAEAGVLGYTF
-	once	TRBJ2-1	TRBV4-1	TGCGCCAGCAGCCCAAGCGAGGGAGGTGAGCAGTTCTTC	CASSPSEGGEQFF
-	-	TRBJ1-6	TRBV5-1	TGCGCCAGCAGCTTGGCCGGGACCTATAATTCACCCCTCCACTTT	CASSLAGTYNSPLHF
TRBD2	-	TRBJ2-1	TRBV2	TGTGCCAGCAGCATCAGCGGGAGGGTTCGGTTCTTC	CASSISGRVRFF
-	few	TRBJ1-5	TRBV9	TGTGCCAGCAGCCCCCAGGGGTATAGCAATCAGCCCCAGCATTTT	CASSPQGYSNQPQHF
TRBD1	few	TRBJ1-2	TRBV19	TGTGCCAGTAGTACTTTGGGACAGGGGTTTGGCTACACCTTC	CASSTLGQGFGYTF
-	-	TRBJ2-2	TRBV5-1	TGCGCCAGCAACCCGATGGGGGCCACCGGGGAGCTGTTTTTT	CASNPMGATGELFF
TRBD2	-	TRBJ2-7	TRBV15	TGTGCCACCAGCGGACGGACTAGCGGGGCCTACGAGCAGTACTTC	CATSGRTSGAYEQYF
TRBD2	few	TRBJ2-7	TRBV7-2	TGTGCCAGCAGCTTAGCAAGTAGGGGAGGGTACGAGCAGTACTTC	CASSLASRGGYEQYF
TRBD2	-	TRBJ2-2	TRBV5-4	TGTGCCAGCAGCTTGGGTCTGGGACTAGTGAGAGACACCGGGGAGCTGTTTTTT	CASSLGLGLVRDTGELFF
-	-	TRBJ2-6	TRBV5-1	TGCGCCAGCAGCTTGGACGTCTCTGGGGCCAACGTCCTGACTTTC	CASSLDVSGANVLTF
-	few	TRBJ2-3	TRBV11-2	TGTGCCAGCAGCCGCGGGCGGGGCACAGATACGCAGTATTTT	CASSRGRGTDTQYF